This entry concerns a single T cell receptor (beta chain). Its cognate antigen has yet to be identified. No base qualities exist here, and no much larger clone lies one base off it. The cohort comprised around 690 healthy bone marrow donors. All cohort members were sampled while nominally healthy, although unrecorded immune exposures were likely present. The donor was CMV seronegative and was included in the group of about 350 seronegative cohort members. A peripheral blood sample was provided by each donor, and peripheral blood mononuclear cells were used for TCR beta sequencing. The Qiagen DNeasy Blood Extraction Kit was used to extract genomic DNA from the blood cell samples. The library was made by the immunoSEQ multiplex PCR assay. The multiplex PCR relied on a mix of 60 forward primers for TCR Vbeta segments and 13 reverse primers for TCR Jbeta segments. The CDR3 region of rearranged TCR beta genes was amplified from genomic DNA by a multiplex PCR assay. The Illumina HiSeq System was used to sequence the amplified TCR beta libraries as 87-base-pair reads. The original methods were these. Across the roughly 600 repertoires, a later analysis counted tens of millions of unique TCR beta chains, roughly 11 million of which were shared by at least two donors. Raw reads were error-corrected and collapsed into unique sequences by a nearest-neighbor algorithm in which closely related sequences were merged to remove PCR and sequencing errors. To assign V, D and J gene segments, CDR3 sequences were aligned to IMGT reference sequences. Each retained sequence needed at least a six-nucleotide match to both a V gene segment and a J gene segment. A rearrangement was called productive if the CDR3 had no stop codons and remained in frame with V and J, and every other rearrangement was called non-productive. CDR3 was defined by IMGT convention, running from the second conserved V-encoded cysteine to the conserved J-encoded phenylalanine. In an earlier analysis of 587 of the donors, sequences lacking an unambiguous match to a single V gene segment were excluded. An earlier analysis of about 600 of the donors called V segments functional above 56.7% productive rearrangements and segregating when the between-donor standard deviation exceeded 5%. A statistical classification framework was developed to diagnose cytomegalovirus status using the catalog of TCR beta chain sequences. A later analysis assigned V and J genes by comparing TCR nucleotide sequences with IMGT/GENE-DB human TR gene sequences. A later analysis assigned CDR3 sequences and most-parsimonious VDJ recombination scenarios with the TCRdist pipeline. In a later analysis, every TCR beta chain was defined by the combination of its CDR3 amino acid sequence and its V-gene family, and reads without a unique V-gene family were dropped. A later analysis removed roughly 590 highly shared, low-generation-probability nucleotide sequences to deal with suspected cross-contamination and a sequencing artifact. A later analysis calculated a clonal expansion index for each public chain from normalized within-repertoire ranks of inferred template counts. Generation probabilities in a later analysis came from a VDJ recombination model fitted to out-of-frame rearrangements, and those results were checked against IGoR. In a later analysis, TCR-TCR, TCR-HLA and TCR-CMV co-occurrence was scored with hypergeometric tests, and a repertoire-size bias correction was applied to TCR pairs. In a later analysis, false discovery rates were estimated by permuting HLA or CMV assignments 20 times. A later analysis grouped co-occurring TCRs with DBSCAN, adding TCRdist sequence similarity when clustering within HLA-allele-positive subsets. Repertoires with fewer than 30,000 or more than 120,000 public chains, plus five repertoires with anomalous nucleotide sharing, were excluded from co-occurrence clustering. TCRdb retrieved this table from immuneACCESS and kept in-frame rearrangements only. Not all clones are present; in checked studies, unresolved V genes account for under half, and no reason is known for the remainder. That table supplies the V and J calls and clone size; D and trimming were determined from the DNA. Within this sample are about 70,000 clones, with about nine tenths of them counted one time only. The ten largest clones capture 2% of the sample.

The data were taken from a study of cytomegalovirus exposure and HLA in healthy donors (dated by TCRdb to 2016 to 2017). Broadly, across the study: In an earlier analysis of roughly 590 of the donors, 276 Gb of sequence data and 117 million unique TCR beta sequences from 150 million to 200 million T cells were reported. Roughly 300 gigabases of sequencing data and around 90 million unique TCR sequences made up an early release that covered about 640 HLA-typed donors. Of the 300 to 500 genotyped donors, 81% were placed in the genetic ancestry cluster associated with self-reported Caucasian donors. The aim of the study was to test whether cataloging public T cell receptors could identify signatures of past pathogen exposure. The study used immunosequencing to profile the T cell repertoires of about 670 subjects and linked those repertoires to cytomegalovirus serostatus. Along with the roughly 670-subject first cohort, a separate validation cohort of around 110 different subjects was used. To predict cytomegalovirus infection status, the study combined high-throughput TCR immunosequencing, statistical association of individual TCRs with disease status, and machine learning. A later analysis re-examined previously published TCR beta repertoires from 600 to 700 donors and added high-resolution HLA genotyping to investigate patterns of TCR occurrence. In the later analysis, no new phenotypic data were used to find candidate immune exposures; instead, reliance was placed on TCR beta sequences and their occurrence across donors. To decide whether each TCR beta V gene segment behaved as functional or pseudogenic, an earlier analysis of fewer than 750 of the donors relied on high-throughput TCR beta sequencing. Alongside the repertoire data, information on donor age, sex, ethnicity and CMV serostatus was compiled. A later genetic analysis used genome-wide SNP genotypes for 398 of the 666 donors, treating that subset as a discovery cohort. All discovery cohort repertoires had been generated on a single sequencing platform. Class I and class II HLA loci were covered by the typing at four-digit resolution. Typing coverage differed by locus: A, B, C, DRB1 and DQB1 were typed in about 620-640 donors, DQA1 in about 500, DPA1 in roughly 590, and DPB1 in just under 490. A handful of DR-DQ haplotypes were handled as single units for association and clustering because linkage in the cohort was strong. Among about 400 genotyped donors of the cohort, an average of roughly 230,000 unique TCR beta nucleotide sequences was sequenced per donor, of which roughly 18% were non-productive. Points the paper makes about the study in general: At a false discovery rate of 0.05, a later analysis linked about 17,000 TCR beta sequences to specific HLA alleles. Linkage disequilibrium might explain the correlated functional status among segregating V segments, but an unknown experimental factor could not be excluded. The classifier was reported to diagnose cytomegalovirus status with high specificity and sensitivity in both the original cohort and the validation cohort. Some IMGT-functional V segments, including TRBV6-2 and TRBV6-3, could not be told apart with the 87-base-pair reads, so those segments were excluded. Compared with the roughly 700-donor mean, donors in an Asian-associated ancestry cluster had fewer N-insertions in productive TCRs, according to a later genetic analysis. Immune exposure information for the cohort was limited to CMV serostatus. Roughly 17 rarely observed V segments, including chromosome 9 orphons, were excluded from the earlier analysis of almost 600 of the donors because counts were too low. When HLA alleles, especially DR and DQ, strongly co-occurred, attributing TCR associations to individual alleles was difficult. The presence/absence analyses assumed that sequencing depth was roughly uniform across donors, and that assumption may not be true. In the study, approximately 160 TCR beta chains were listed as associated with cytomegalovirus. A few of the identified cytomegalovirus-associated TCR beta chains were confirmed in vitro to be specific for cytomegalovirus antigens. A further reported finding was that TCR beta sequences accurately predicted the HLA-A and HLA-B alleles for most subjects in the first cohort. A cluster of highly shared sequence variants was judged likely to represent a technical artifact of the sequencing pipeline. An earlier analysis of several hundred of the donors showed that most TCR beta V segments appeared in productive rearrangements either about 90% or about 30% of the time, which broadly matched IMGT annotations. A later analysis reported that several top co-occurrence clusters appeared linked to parvovirus B19, influenza, CMV and Epstein-Barr virus. Across donors, most TCR sequences were observed very rarely, whereas some public TCRs were present in many individuals. The authors suggested that the approach could potentially be generalized to other disease states and immunological phenotypes. In this cohort, only TCR beta chains were sequenced, and detectable features were limited by the absence of alpha or paired-chain data. A later analysis found that HLA-associated TCR beta chains were more clonally expanded and had lower generation probabilities than equally common non-associated chains. Because HLA typing was unavailable for some donors at each locus, only the typed subset was used in association tests. V-gene and J-gene trimming of TCR beta chains was associated with a missense DCLRE1C variant in a later genetic analysis, and the association was replicated in an independent cohort. According to a later analysis, TCR association rates differed among HLA loci, with DRB1 alleles showing the most associated TCRs and HLA-C alleles showing the fewest. A later analysis found that most CMV-associated TCR beta chains appeared HLA-restricted, with HLA associations seemingly driven largely by CMV exposure.

Looking up the germline V gene yields CDR1 ENHRY and CDR2 SYGVKD. The junction shows trimming of 4 bases on V and 5 bases on J, plus 12 bases between the germline ends. There are 14 amino acids in the CDR3, from cysteine to phenylalanine inclusive. Only the CDR3 DNA stays, 42 bases, in frame from base 1. The sample taken for sequencing was PBMCs. The sequence was collected from a woman in her 30s in good health and CMV-seronegative. The sequence links TRBV10-3 to TRBJ1-5, and TRBD1 may be the D gene, going by 6 matching bases. The encoded CDR3 is CAISAGGGHQPQHF. The base sequence is TGTGCCATCAGTGCGGGGGGCGGACATCAGCCCCAGCATTTT.